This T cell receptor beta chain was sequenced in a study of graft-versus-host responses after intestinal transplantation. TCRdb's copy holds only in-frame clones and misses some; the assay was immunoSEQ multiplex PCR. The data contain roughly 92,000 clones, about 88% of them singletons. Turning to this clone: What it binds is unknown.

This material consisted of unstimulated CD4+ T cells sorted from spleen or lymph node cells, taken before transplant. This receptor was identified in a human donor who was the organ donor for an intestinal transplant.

CDR3 nucleotide sequence: TGTGCCAGCAGCTTGGGGAGAGGGAGGTACAATGAGCAGTTCTTC. It yields the protein CASSLGRGRYNEQFF. The rearrangement uses TRBV7-2 and TRBJ2-1, with a possible D match to TRBD2 (6 bases). The CDR3 covers 15 residues. Trimming stripped 3 bases from V and 4 bases from J, with 13 bases between. Germline assignment: CDR1 SGHTA and CDR2 FQGNSA.